The 6 T cell receptor beta chains given below trace back to one sample, sequenced in a study of tumor-infiltrating lymphocytes in glioblastoma multiforme. TCR beta libraries were built from RNA through three nested multiplex PCR rounds using modified ARM-PCR. TCRdb recomputed calls from the multiplex PCR reads with MiXCR, one row per CDR3 protein. This sample yields about 9,600 distinct CDR3 sequences, of which about 70% are seen a single time; 45% to 65% belongs to the top ten. The sample comprised brain tumor tissue. All receptors come from a male donor with glioblastoma.

The V gene is TRBV10-1, the J gene TRBJ2-7, with a possible D match to TRBD2 (5 bases). The CDR3 is made up of 14 amino acids. Germline CDR1 WNHNN, CDR2 SYGVQD (reference sequence). The V and J ends lost 5 bases and 1 base respectively, with 12 bases between them. This CDR3 is CASSYPRRSYEQYF. CDR3 nucleotides: TGCGCCAGCAGTTACCCCCGGAGGTCCTACGAGCAGTACTTC.

The table lists this clonotype with many counts. V gene TRBV6-2 or TRBV6-3 combines with J gene TRBJ2-2, with 7 nucleotides matching TRBD1. Germline CDR1 reads MNHEY; CDR2 reads SVGEGT. Trimming cost V 5 bases and J 6 bases; bases outside gene matches: 3. The CDR3 has 13 amino acids. CDR3 nucleotides: TGTGCCAGCAGTAGACAGGGCGCCGGGGAGCTGTTTTTT. It is translated as CASSRQGAGELFF.

The rearrangement joins TRBV10-3 to TRBJ1-4; TRBD1 is a possible D gene (6 bases). CDR1 is ENHRY and CDR2 is SYGVKD in the germline V gene. V lost 7 bases to trimming and J lost 7 bases, with 16 bases between them. The CDR3 covers 14 residues. CDR3 loop: CAIIPWGGGEKLFF. The CDR3 DNA follows: TGTGCCATCATCCCCTGGGGGGGCGGTGAAAAACTGTTTTTT.

Note on this clonotype: Being one base from a much bigger clone, this may be a read error. The rearrangement joins TRBV10-2 to TRBJ1-1; TRBD1 aligns across 9 bases. J lost 2 bases, V lost 1 base, and 5 bases had no gene match. The germline CDR1 and CDR2 sequences are WSHSY and SAAADI. The CDR3 is 16 amino acids. Written as DNA, the CDR3 is TGCGCCAGCAGTGAGTTGGGACAGGGAGGAAACACTGAAGCTTTCTTT. This codes for CASSELGQGGNTEAFF.

This clonotype was seen just once. A read error may account for a junction end that differs from germline. This chain links TRBV10-3 with TRBJ2-1; the D is unclear. Germline values: CDR1 ENHRY, CDR2 SYGVKD. The length of the CDR3 is 11 residues. The CDR3 DNA sequence: TGTGTCATCATTGACGGCAATGAGCAGTTCTTC. This codes for CVIIDGNEQFF.

This clonotype is deemed hyperexpanded. The chain uses TRBV20-1 and TRBJ2-1, with D perhaps TRBD1 (5 bases). V dropped 0 bases and J dropped 8 bases, with 14 bases sitting between them. Per germline, CDR1 DFQATT and CDR2 SNEGSKA (reference sequence). The CDR3 loop spans 14 amino acids. CDR3: CSARDEAGLYEQFF. The CDR3 DNA reads as TGCAGTGCTAGAGATGAGGCAGGGCTGTATGAGCAGTTCTTC.